This T cell receptor beta chain was sequenced for a study of blood T cell repertoires in COVID-19. V was shortened by 3 bases and J by 6 bases, with 18 bases between the two germline ends. CDR1 LNHDA and CDR2 SQIVND come from the germline V gene (reference sequence). The CDR3 runs to 16 residues. Assignments of participants to cohorts depended upon their own reported clinical history. Cohort 3 donors were reported recovered after two negative PCRs, clearance, or symptom resolution. Method: immunoSEQ multiplex PCR; TCRdb's copy keeps in-frame clones and lacks some. The sample lists some 320,000 clones, roughly nine tenths occurring once.

The source material was PBMCs or T cells enriched from blood (not recorded which). The clonotype originates from a man between 60 and 75 years old who had recovered from COVID-19. The chain employs TRBV19 and TRBJ1-5; no clear D. CDR3 residues: CASSILSGLARQPQHF. For the CDR3, the DNA is TGTGCCAGTAGTATTTTAAGCGGGTTGGCTCGTCAGCCCCAGCATTTT. Looking up the rest from reference TRBV19 and TRBJ1-5 gives the full variable domain: DGGITQSPKYLFRKEGQNVTLSCEQNLNHDAMYWYRQDPGQGLRLIYYSQIVNDFQKGDIAEGYSVSREKKESFPLTVTSAQKNPTAFYLCASSILSGLARQPQHFGDGTRLSIL.